The clone carrying this TCR beta chain has ten or more counts. Its antigen remains unknown. Per germline, CDR1 ENHRY and CDR2 SYGVKD. Trimming cost V 4 bases and J 2 bases; bases outside gene matches: 4. This CDR3 contains 15 residues. These data originate in a study of Graves' ophthalmopathy and Graves' hyperthyroidism. Whole-study findings and limits: Discriminating ophthalmopathy from stable hyperthyroidism, a 13-signature model attained a sensitivity of around 87% and a specificity of approximately 77%.

In donors with ophthalmopathy, activity was moderate-to-severe, with CAS ≥3, NOSPECS ≥4 and duration under 3 months. Orbital computed tomography, together with clinical symptoms, serum thyroxine, TRAb and thyroid ultrasound, was used for diagnosis. The PBMCs originated from roughly 10 ml of fresh peripheral blood. Amplification targeted the TCR beta CDR3 regions, with RNA transcripts as the source material. The first-round RT-PCR employed HTBI primers together with the Qiagen OneStep RT-PCR kit. A multiplex PCR was then performed as the second round. Using its own MiXCR run on the multiplex PCR reads, TCRdb lists one record per CDR3 protein. The sample records more than 550,000 distinct CDR3 sequences, 35% to 50% being singletons.

The TCR originated in an adult man with Graves' ophthalmopathy. This chain links TRBV10-3 with TRBJ1-2; TRBD1 aligns across 10 bases. The specimen sequenced was peripheral blood. The CDR3 protein is CAISGTGGTNYGYTF. The CDR3 DNA is TGTGCCATCAGTGGGACAGGGGGTACGAACTATGGCTACACCTTC.